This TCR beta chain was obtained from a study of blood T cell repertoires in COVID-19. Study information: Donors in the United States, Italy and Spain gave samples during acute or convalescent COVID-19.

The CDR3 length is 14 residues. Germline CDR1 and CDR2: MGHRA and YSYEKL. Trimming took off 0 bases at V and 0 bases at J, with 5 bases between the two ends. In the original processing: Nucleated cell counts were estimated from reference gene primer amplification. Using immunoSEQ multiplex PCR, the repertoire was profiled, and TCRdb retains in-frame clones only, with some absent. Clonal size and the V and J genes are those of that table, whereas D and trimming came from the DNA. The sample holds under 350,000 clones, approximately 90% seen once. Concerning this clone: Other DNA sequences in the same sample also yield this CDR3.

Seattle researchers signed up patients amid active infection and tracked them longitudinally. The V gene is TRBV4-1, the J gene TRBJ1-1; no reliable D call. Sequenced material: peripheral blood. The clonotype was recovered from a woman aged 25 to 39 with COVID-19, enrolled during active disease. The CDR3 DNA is TGCGCCAGCAGCCAAGAGTCCTTGAACACTGAAGCTTTCTTT. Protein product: CASSQESLNTEAFF.